This TCR beta chain is from a study of T-cell reconstitution after alpha-beta-depleted transplantation in children. Study-wide results and limits: The authors attributed T-cell counts and diversity one year after transplant mostly to newly produced T cells.

There are a few counts of this clonotype. Its antigen remains unknown. The library targeted TCRbeta and was prepared with unique molecular identifiers. TCRdb used MiXCR to reprocess the PCR reads, holding one entry per CDR3 protein. The profile shows around 960,000 distinct CDR3 sequences, about 29% of them singletons. This receptor was taken from a boy under three years old who had a stem cell transplant for SCID, so the T cells may come from the graft donor. The starting material was PBMCs, mostly from graft donor cells, obtained 360 days after TCRalphabeta/CD19-depleted stem cell transplant.

The CDR3 here is CASSLVAGGQDEQFF. CDR3 sequence (DNA): TGTGCCAGCAGCTTAGTAGCGGGGGGGCAGGATGAGCAGTTCTTC. This sequence joins TRBV7-2 and TRBJ2-1; 11 bases match TRBD2. The ends lost 1 base at V and 8 bases at J; junction bases unmatched: 4. The CDR3 extends over 15 amino acids. Germline CDR1 SGHTA, CDR2 FQGNSA.